This TCR beta chain was profiled in a study of post-analysis software for immune sequencing data. This clonotype occurred many times. TCR beta libraries were prepared from cDNA with unique molecular identifiers. T cells numbering about 0.85 to 11 million gave rise to around 460,000 cDNA molecules. Using its own MiXCR run on the PCR reads, TCRdb lists one record per CDR3 protein. Of about 260,000 distinct CDR3 sequences in the sample, 36% are singletons; the top ten hold 4.5% to 5.5%. The receptor was isolated from a girl aged 5 to 17 with multiple sclerosis. Sequences were obtained from blood.

The CDR3 DNA follows: TGCGCCAGCAGCCAAGTAGGGAGTTCCTACAATGAGCAGTTCTTC. This translates into CASSQVGSSYNEQFF. The V call is TRBV4-1, the J call TRBJ2-1, with D possibly being TRBD2 (5 bases). The CDR3 runs 15 residues. Germline loops: CDR1 MGHRA, CDR2 YSYEKL. The V end was cut by 1 base, the J end by 1 base, with 8 bases between.